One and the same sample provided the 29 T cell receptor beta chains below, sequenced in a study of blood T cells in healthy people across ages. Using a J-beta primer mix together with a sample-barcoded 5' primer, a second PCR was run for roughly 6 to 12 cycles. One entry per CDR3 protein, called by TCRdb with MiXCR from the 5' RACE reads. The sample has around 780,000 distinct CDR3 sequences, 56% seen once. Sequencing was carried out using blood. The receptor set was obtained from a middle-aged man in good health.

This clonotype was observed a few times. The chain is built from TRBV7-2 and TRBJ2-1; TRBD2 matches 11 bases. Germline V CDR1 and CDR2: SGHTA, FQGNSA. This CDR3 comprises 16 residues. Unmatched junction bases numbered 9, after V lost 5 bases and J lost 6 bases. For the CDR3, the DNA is TGTGCCAGCAGCCTCCCAACTAGCGGGGGAATCAATGAGCAGTTCTTC. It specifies CASSLPTSGGINEQFF.

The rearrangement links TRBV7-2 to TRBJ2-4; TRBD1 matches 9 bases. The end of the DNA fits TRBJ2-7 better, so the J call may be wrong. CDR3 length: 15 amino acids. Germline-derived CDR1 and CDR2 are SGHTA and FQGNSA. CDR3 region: CASSSYRDRAYEQYF. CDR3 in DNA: TGTGCCAGCAGCTCCTACCGGGACAGGGCCTACGAGCAGTACTTC.

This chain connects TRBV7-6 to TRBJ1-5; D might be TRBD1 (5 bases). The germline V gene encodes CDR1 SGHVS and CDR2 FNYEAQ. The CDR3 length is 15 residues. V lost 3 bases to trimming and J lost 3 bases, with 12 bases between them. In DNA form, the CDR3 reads TGTGCCAGCAGCTTGGGGCAGCGGGACAATCAGCCCCAGCATTTT. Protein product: CASSLGQRDNQPQHF.

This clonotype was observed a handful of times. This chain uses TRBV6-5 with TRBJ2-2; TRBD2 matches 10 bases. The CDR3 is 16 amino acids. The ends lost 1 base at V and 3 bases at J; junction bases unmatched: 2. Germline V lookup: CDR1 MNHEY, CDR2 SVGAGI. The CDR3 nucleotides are TGTGCCAGCAGTTACTTAGCGGGGGGCTACACCGGGGAGCTGTTTTTT. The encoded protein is CASSYLAGGYTGELFF.

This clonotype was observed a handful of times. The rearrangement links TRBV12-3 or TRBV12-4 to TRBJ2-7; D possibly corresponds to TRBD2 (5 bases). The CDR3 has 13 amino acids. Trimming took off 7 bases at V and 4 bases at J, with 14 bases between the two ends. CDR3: CASTLHTGYEQYF. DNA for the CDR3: TGTGCCAGCACCCTTCATACGGGGTACGAGCAGTACTTC.

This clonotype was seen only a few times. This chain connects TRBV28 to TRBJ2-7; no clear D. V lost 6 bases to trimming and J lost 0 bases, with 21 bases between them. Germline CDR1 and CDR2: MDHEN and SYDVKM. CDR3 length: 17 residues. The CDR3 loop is CASRPSKGGDSSYEQYF. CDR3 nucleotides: TGTGCCAGCAGACCCAGTAAGGGCGGAGATAGCTCCTACGAGCAGTACTTC.

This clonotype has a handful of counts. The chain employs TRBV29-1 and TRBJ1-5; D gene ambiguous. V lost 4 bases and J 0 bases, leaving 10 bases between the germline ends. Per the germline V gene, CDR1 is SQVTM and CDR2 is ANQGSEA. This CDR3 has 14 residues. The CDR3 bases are TGCAGCGTTGTCTCCGGGAATAGCAATCAGCCCCAGCATTTT. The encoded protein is CSVVSGNSNQPQHF.

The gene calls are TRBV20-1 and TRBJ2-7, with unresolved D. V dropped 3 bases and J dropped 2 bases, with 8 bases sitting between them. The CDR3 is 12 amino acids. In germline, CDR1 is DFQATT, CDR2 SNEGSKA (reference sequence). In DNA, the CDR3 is TGCAGTGCTAGGCTGCCAGCCTACGAGCAGTACTTC. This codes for CSARLPAYEQYF.

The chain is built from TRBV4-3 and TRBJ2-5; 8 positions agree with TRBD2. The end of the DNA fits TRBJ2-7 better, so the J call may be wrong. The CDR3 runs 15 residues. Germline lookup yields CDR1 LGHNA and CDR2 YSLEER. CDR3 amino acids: CASSQEAGDPYEQYF. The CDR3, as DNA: TGCGCCAGCAGCCAAGAAGCGGGAGACCCCTACGAGCAGTACTTC.

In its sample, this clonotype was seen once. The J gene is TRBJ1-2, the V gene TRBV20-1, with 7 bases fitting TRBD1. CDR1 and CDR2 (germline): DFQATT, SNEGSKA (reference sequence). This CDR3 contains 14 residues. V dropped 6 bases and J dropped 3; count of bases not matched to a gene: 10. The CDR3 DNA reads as TGCAGTGCCACAAATCAGGGACAGCACTATGGCTACACCTTC. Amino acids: CSATNQGQHYGYTF.

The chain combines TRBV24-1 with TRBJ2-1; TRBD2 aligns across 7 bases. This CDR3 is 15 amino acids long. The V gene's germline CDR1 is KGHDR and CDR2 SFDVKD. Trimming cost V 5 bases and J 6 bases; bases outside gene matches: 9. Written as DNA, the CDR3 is TGTGCCACCAGTGGTGGACTAGGGGCAGTCAATGAGCAGTTCTTC. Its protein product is CATSGGLGAVNEQFF.

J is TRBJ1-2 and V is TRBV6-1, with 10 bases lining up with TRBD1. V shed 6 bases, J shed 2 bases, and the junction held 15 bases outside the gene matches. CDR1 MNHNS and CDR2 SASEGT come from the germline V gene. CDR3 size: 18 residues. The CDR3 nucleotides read TGTGCCAGCAGACAAGGCCCGGGACAGGGGTATTCAAACTATGGCTACACCTTC. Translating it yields CASRQGPGQGYSNYGYTF.

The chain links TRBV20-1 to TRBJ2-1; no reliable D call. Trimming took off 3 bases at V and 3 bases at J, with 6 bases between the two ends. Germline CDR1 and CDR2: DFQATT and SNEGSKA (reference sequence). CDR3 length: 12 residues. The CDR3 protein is CSASKSYNEQFF. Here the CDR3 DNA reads TGCAGTGCTAGCAAAAGCTACAATGAGCAGTTCTTC.

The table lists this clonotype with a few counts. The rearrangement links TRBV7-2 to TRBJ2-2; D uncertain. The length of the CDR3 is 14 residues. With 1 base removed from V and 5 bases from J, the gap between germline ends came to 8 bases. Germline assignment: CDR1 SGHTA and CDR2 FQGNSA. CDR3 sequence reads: CASSLEPKTGELFF. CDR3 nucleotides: TGTGCCAGCAGCTTAGAGCCTAAAACCGGGGAGCTGTTTTTT.

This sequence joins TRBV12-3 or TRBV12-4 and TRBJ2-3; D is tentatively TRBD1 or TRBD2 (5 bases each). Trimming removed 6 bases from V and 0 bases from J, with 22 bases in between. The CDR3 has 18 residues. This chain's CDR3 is CASRHLGDPESSTDTQYF. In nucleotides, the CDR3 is TGTGCCAGCAGGCATTTGGGGGACCCGGAGTCGAGCACAGATACGCAGTATTTT.

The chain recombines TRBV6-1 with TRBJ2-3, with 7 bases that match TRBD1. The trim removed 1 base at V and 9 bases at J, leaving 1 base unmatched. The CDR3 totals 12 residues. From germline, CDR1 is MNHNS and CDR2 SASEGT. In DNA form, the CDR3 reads TGTGCCAGCAGTGAAGGGGACAGAACGCAGTATTTT. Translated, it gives CASSEGDRTQYF.

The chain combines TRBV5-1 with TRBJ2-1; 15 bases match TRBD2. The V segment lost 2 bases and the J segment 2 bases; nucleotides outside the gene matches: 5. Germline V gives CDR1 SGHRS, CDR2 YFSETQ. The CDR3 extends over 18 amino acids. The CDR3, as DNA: TGCGCCAGCAGCTTAGGGACTAGCGGGGGGTGGACCTACAATGAGCAGTTCTTC. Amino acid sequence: CASSLGTSGGWTYNEQFF.

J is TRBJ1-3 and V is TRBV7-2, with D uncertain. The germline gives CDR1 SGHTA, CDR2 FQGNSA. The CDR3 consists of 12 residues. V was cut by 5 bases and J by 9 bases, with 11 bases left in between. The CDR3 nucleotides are TGTGCCAGCAGCCAGAATCGGGGCACCATATATTTT. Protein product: CASSQNRGTIYF.

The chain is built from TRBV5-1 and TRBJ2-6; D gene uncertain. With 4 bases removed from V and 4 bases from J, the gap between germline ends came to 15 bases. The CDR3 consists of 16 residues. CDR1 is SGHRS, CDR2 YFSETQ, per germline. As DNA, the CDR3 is TGCGCCAGCAGCCTAAGTCTATGGGCCGGGGCCAACGTCCTGACTTTC. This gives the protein CASSLSLWAGANVLTF. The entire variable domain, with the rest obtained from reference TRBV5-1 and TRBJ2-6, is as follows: KAGVTQTPRYLIKTRGQQVTLSCSPISGHRSVSWYQQTPGQGLQFLFEYFSETQRNKGNFPGRFSGRQFSNSRSEMNVSTLELGDSALYLCASSLSLWAGANVLTFGAGSRLTVL.

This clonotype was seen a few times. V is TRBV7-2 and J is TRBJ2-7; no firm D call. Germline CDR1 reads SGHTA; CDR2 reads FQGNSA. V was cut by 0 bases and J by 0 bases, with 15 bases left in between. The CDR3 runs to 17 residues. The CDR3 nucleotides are TGTGCCAGCAGCTTAGCGCTTAGCTTGAGATCCTCCTACGAGCAGTACTTC. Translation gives CASSLALSLRSSYEQYF.

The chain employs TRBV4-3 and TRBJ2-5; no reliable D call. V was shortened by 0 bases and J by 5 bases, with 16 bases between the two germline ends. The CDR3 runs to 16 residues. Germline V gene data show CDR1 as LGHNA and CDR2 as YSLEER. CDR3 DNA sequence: TGCGCCAGCAGCCAAGATCCCTCCAGCTTTGGGGAGACCCAGTACTTC. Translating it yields CASSQDPSSFGETQYF.

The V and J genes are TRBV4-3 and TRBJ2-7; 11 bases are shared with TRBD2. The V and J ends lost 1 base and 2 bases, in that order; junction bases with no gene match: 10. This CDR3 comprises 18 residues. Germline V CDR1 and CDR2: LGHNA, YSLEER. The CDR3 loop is CASSQGIAGGFSAYEQYF. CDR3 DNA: TGCGCCAGCAGCCAAGGGATAGCGGGAGGGTTTAGTGCCTACGAGCAGTACTTC.

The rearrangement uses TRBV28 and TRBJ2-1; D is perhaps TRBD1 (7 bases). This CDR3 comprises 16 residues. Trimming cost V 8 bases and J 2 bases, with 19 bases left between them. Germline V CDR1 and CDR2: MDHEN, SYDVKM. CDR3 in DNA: TGTGCCAGCTGTATGGGCCCAGGGGGGCCCTACAATGAGCAGTTCTTC. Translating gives CASCMGPGGPYNEQFF.

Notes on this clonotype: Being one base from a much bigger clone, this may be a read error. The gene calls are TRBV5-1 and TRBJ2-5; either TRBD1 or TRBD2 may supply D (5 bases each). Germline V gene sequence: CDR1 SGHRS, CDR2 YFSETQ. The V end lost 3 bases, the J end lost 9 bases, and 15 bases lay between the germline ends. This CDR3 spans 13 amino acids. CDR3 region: CASSWDPSGSQYF. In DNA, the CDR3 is TGCGCCAGCAGCTGGGACCCCTCAGGGTCCCAGTACTTC. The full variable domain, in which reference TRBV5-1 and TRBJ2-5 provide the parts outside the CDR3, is KAGVTQTPRYLIKTRGQQVTLSCSPISGHRSVSWYQQTPGQGLQFLFEYFSETQRNKGNFPGRFSGRQFSNSRSEMNVSTLELGDSALYLCASSWDPSGSQYFGPGTRLLVL.

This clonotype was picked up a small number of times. CDR3 nucleotides: TGTGCCAGCAGCCTCACCGACAGGGGGTATGAGACCCAGTACTTC. It yields the protein CASSLTDRGYETQYF. The chain has TRBV11-2 and TRBJ2-7; TRBD1 agrees at 9 bases. The DNA end favors TRBJ2-5, so the J call may be wrong. From germline, CDR1 is SGHAT and CDR2 FQNNGV. The CDR3 is 15 amino acids.

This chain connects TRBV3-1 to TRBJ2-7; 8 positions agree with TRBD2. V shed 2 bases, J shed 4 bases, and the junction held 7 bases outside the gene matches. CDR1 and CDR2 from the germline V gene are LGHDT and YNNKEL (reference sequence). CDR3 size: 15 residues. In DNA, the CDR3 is TGTGCCAGCAGCCAACTAGCGGGTGGAGGGTACGAGCAGTACTTC. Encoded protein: CASSQLAGGGYEQYF.

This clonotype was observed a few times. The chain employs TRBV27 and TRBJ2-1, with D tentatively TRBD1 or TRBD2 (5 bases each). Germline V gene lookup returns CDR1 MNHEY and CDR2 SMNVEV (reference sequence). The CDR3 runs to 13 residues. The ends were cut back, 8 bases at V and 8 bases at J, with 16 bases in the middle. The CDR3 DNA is TGTGCCAGCGGGGGTGGCGTTGGGCATGAGCAGTTCTTC. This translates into CASGGGVGHEQFF.

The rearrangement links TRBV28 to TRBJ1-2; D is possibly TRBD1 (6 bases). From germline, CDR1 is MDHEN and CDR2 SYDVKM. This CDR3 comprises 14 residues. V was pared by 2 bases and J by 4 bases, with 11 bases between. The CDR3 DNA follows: TGTGCCAGCAGTTTAAGTCAGGGGCGCTATGGCTACACCTTC. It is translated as CASSLSQGRYGYTF.

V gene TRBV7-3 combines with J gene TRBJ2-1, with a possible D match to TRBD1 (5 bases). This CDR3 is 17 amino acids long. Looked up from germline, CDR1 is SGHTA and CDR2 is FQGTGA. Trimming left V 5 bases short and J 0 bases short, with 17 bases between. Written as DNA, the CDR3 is TGTGCCAGCAGCCCGTTCCCAAACAGGAGCTCCTACAATGAGCAGTTCTTC. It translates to CASSPFPNRSSYNEQFF. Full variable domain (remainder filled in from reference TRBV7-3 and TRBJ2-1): GAGVSQTPSNKVTEKGKYVELRCDPISGHTALYWYRQSLGQGPEFLIYFQGTGAADDSGLPNDRFFAVRPEGSVSTLKIQRTERGDSAVYLCASSPFPNRSSYNEQFFGPGTRLTVL.